These T cell receptor beta chains were read from a single sample in a study of beta chain features in type 1 diabetes. Assay: immunoSEQ multiplex PCR; the TCRdb copy retains only in-frame clones and omits some. The sample includes about 340,000 clones, 7% to 10% of them seen just once. The sample was central memory CD4+ T cells from blood. All receptors come from a man aged 25 to 45 with type 1 diabetes. CDR3s include the opening cysteine and the closing phenylalanine or tryptophan. Each record gives: D gene, clone size, V gene, J gene, CDR3 protein, CDR3 DNA. A D gene is named only where the DNA matches it firmly. Clone size appears in some rows only: once, few, many, or a class for an expanded clone.

-	few	TRBV7-2	TRBJ2-3	CASSTGADTQYF	TGTGCCAGCAGCACGGGGGCGGATACGCAGTATTTT
-	-	TRBV5-6	TRBJ2-7	CASSPGPQPYEQYF	TGTGCCAGCAGTCCCGGCCCCCAACCCTACGAGCAGTACTTC
-	-	TRBV21-1	TRBJ2-2	CASSKKKGGTGELFF	TGTGCCAGCAGCAAGAAAAAAGGGGGCACCGGGGAGCTGTTTTTT
-	few	TRBV7-2	TRBJ2-7	CASSLAAQAYEQYF	TGTGCCAGCAGCTTAGCGGCCCAGGCCTACGAGCAGTACTTC
TRBD1	few	TRBV5-1	TRBJ1-1	CASSPPRQGGTEAFF	TGCGCCAGCAGCCCCCCGAGGCAGGGGGGAACTGAAGCTTTCTTT
-	few	TRBV9	TRBJ1-5	CASSSRGGGQPQHF	TGTGCCAGCAGCTCAAGGGGCGGCGGTCAGCCCCAGCATTTT
-	-	TRBV25-1	TRBJ2-3	CASTSTASTDTQYF	TGTGCCAGCACATCGACCGCTAGCACAGATACGCAGTATTTT
-	few	TRBV6-6	TRBJ1-4	CASREHRVSNEKLFF	TGTGCCAGCAGAGAACACAGGGTTTCTAATGAAAAACTGTTTTTT
TRBD1	few	TRBV7-9	TRBJ2-5	CASSLVPGGQETQYF	TGTGCCAGCAGCTTAGTCCCAGGGGGCCAAGAGACCCAGTACTTC
-	-	TRBV6-1	TRBJ1-2	CASSELVGGSYGYTF	TGTGCCAGCAGTGAGTTAGTTGGCGGATCCTATGGCTACACCTTC
-	-	TRBV5-1	TRBJ1-2	CASSVKWGADGYTF	TGCGCCAGCAGCGTCAAGTGGGGTGCGGATGGCTACACCTTC
TRBD1	-	TRBV11-3	TRBJ2-5	CASSFTGVTGETQYF	TGTGCCAGCAGCTTTACAGGGGTAACAGGCGAGACCCAGTACTTC
-	-	TRBV6-5	TRBJ2-3	CATSDSYTDTQYF	TGTGCCACCTCGGACTCTTACACAGATACGCAGTATTTT
TRBD2	-	TRBV6-1	TRBJ2-3	CASGEAGVVHTQYF	TGTGCCAGCGGTGAAGCGGGGGTTGTCCATACGCAGTATTTT
-	-	TRBV6-1	TRBJ2-7	CASSERPTAYEQYF	TGTGCCAGCAGTGAAAGGCCCACCGCCTACGAGCAGTACTTC
-	-	TRBV6-1	TRBJ1-6	CASSERGEGSPLHF	TGTGCCAGCAGTGAGCGGGGGGAAGGTTCACCCCTCCACTTT
-	few	TRBV20-1	TRBJ1-1	CSATSQAFF	TGCAGTGCCACCTCCCAAGCTTTCTTT
-	few	TRBV2	TRBJ2-7	CASKWQGSSYEQYF	TGTGCCAGCAAATGGCAGGGTAGCTCCTACGAGCAGTACTTC
-	few	TRBV6-5	TRBJ1-2	CASSYSIQHYGYTF	TGTGCCAGCAGTTACTCAATACAGCACTATGGCTACACCTTC
TRBD1	-	TRBV25-1	TRBJ2-2	CASKGGQGSNTGELFF	TGTGCCAGCAAAGGGGGACAGGGCTCGAACACCGGGGAGCTGTTTTTT
-	-	TRBV4-3	TRBJ1-3	CASSHGGSSGNTIYF	TGCGCCAGCAGCCACGGTGGGAGCTCTGGAAACACCATATATTTT
-	-	TRBV18	TRBJ1-1	CASSPMAGEMNTEAFF	TGTGCCAGCTCACCAATGGCAGGGGAAATGAACACTGAAGCTTTCTTT
-	many	TRBV14	TRBJ2-4	CASSQDASLAKNIQYF	TGTGCCAGCAGCCAAGATGCTTCCTTAGCCAAAAACATTCAGTACTTC
-	-	TRBV5-4	TRBJ2-2	CASSLGARINTGELFF	TGTGCCAGCAGCTTGGGAGCGCGGATTAACACCGGGGAGCTGTTTTTT
TRBD1	-	TRBV11-2	TRBJ2-6	CASTRPGQGSPGANVLTF	TGTGCCAGCACCCGGCCGGGACAGGGAAGTCCTGGGGCCAACGTCCTGACTTTC
TRBD1	many	TRBV9	TRBJ2-1	CASSPGQGANEQFF	TGTGCCAGCAGCCCGGGACAGGGGGCGAATGAGCAGTTCTTC
TRBD2	few	TRBV27	TRBJ2-6	CASKPSGGPPSGANVLTF	TGTGCCAGCAAGCCTAGCGGGGGGCCTCCCTCTGGGGCCAACGTCCTGACTTTC
TRBD1	-	TRBV10-1	TRBJ1-1	CASSVRQGDTEAFF	TGCGCCAGCAGTGTACGACAGGGGGACACTGAAGCTTTCTTT
TRBD1	-	TRBV11-2	TRBJ1-2	CASSLQGEGYTF	TGTGCCAGCAGCTTACAGGGGGAGGGCTACACCTTC
-	few	TRBV11-2	TRBJ2-3	CASSLAMMEADTQYF	TGTGCCAGCAGCTTAGCGATGATGGAGGCAGATACGCAGTATTTT
TRBD2	few	TRBV2	TRBJ2-3	CASSEGAGGPTDTQYF	TGTGCCAGCAGTGAAGGAGCGGGGGGGCCCACAGATACGCAGTATTTT
TRBD1	few	TRBV2	TRBJ1-2	CASRGGGGEGGYYGYTF	TGTGCCAGCAGGGGTGGAGGAGGGGAAGGGGGCTACTATGGCTACACCTTC
TRBD2	-	TRBV5-6	TRBJ2-7	CASGPGLEIYEQYF	TGTGCCAGCGGTCCGGGACTAGAAATCTACGAGCAGTACTTC
TRBD1	-	TRBV6-5	TRBJ1-1	CASSLRTGDTEAFF	TGTGCCAGCAGTCTCCGGACAGGAGACACTGAAGCTTTCTTT
-	few	TRBV9	TRBJ2-3	CASSVTSGLSMANTQYF	TGTGCCAGCAGCGTTACTTCAGGGTTGTCAATGGCCAATACGCAGTATTTT
-	-	TRBV7-9	TRBJ1-4	CASSSGQSHSNEKLFF	TGTGCCAGCAGCTCCGGACAGAGTCATTCTAATGAAAAACTGTTTTTT
-	-	TRBV5-1	TRBJ2-6	CASSSLSGTLEGGANVLTF	TGCGCCAGCAGTTCCTTATCCGGGACGCTCGAAGGTGGGGCCAACGTCCTGACTTTC
-	-	TRBV18	TRBJ1-2	CASSPEQGNYGYTF	TGTGCCAGCTCACCCGAACAGGGTAACTATGGCTACACCTTC
TRBD1	-	TRBV27	TRBJ1-5	CASSFVPGQGTNQPQHF	TGTGCCAGCAGTTTCGTTCCGGGACAGGGGACGAATCAGCCCCAGCATTTT
-	-	TRBV10-3	TRBJ2-5	CAISEFREGGTQYF	TGTGCCATCAGTGAGTTCAGGGAAGGGGGGACCCAGTACTTC
-	few	TRBV7-2	TRBJ2-7	CASSFRHEQYF	TGTGCCAGCAGCTTTCGTCACGAGCAGTACTTC
TRBD1	few	TRBV4-1	TRBJ2-5	CASSMEGTGRETQYF	TGCGCCAGCAGCATGGAAGGGACAGGGAGGGAGACCCAGTACTTC
TRBD1	few	TRBV10-3	TRBJ1-4	CAISASTGAGEKLFF	TGTGCCATCAGTGCTTCGACAGGGGCCGGGGAAAAACTGTTTTTT
-	few	TRBV7-2	TRBJ1-2	CASSLTPYGYTF	TGTGCCAGCAGCTTAACACCCTATGGCTACACCTTC
TRBD1	few	TRBV11-2	TRBJ1-1	CASSLQGATEAFF	TGTGCCAGCAGCCTTCAGGGGGCGACTGAAGCTTTCTTT
-	many	TRBV7-2	TRBJ2-3	CASSPQPPDTQYF	TGTGCCAGCAGCCCCCAGCCCCCAGATACGCAGTATTTT
-	-	TRBV19	TRBJ2-3	CASSVGVGLRTDTQYF	TGTGCCAGTAGTGTCGGAGTTGGGCTTCGCACAGATACGCAGTATTTT
-	few	TRBV2	TRBJ2-5	CASSEWGQETQYF	TGTGCCAGCAGTGAATGGGGTCAGGAGACCCAGTACTTC
TRBD2	-	TRBV7-2	TRBJ2-3	CASSSYSGGARDTQYF	TGTGCCAGCAGCTCCTATAGCGGGGGGGCAAGAGATACGCAGTATTTT
-	-	TRBV4-3	TRBJ1-5	CASSQDSTDNQPQHF	TGCGCCAGCAGCCAAGATAGCACAGACAATCAGCCCCAGCATTTT
-	-	TRBV7-2	TRBJ2-1	CASSRFDAGAAQFF	TGTGCCAGCAGCCGATTCGACGCGGGGGCGGCGCAGTTCTTC
TRBD1	-	TRBV10-3	TRBJ1-2	CAISTGDGYTF	TGTGCCATCAGTACAGGGGATGGCTACACCTTC
-	few	TRBV18	TRBJ1-1	CASSPLGGTEAFF	TGTGCCAGCTCACCACTCGGGGGCACTGAAGCTTTCTTT
TRBD2	few	TRBV6-1	TRBJ2-5	CAGSNSGGFGETQYF	TGTGCCGGATCGAATAGCGGGGGCTTTGGAGAGACCCAGTACTTC
-	many	TRBV23-1	TRBJ1-5	CASSHSPRFGRNSNQPQHF	TGCGCCAGCAGTCACTCGCCTCGTTTCGGACGGAATAGCAATCAGCCCCAGCATTTT